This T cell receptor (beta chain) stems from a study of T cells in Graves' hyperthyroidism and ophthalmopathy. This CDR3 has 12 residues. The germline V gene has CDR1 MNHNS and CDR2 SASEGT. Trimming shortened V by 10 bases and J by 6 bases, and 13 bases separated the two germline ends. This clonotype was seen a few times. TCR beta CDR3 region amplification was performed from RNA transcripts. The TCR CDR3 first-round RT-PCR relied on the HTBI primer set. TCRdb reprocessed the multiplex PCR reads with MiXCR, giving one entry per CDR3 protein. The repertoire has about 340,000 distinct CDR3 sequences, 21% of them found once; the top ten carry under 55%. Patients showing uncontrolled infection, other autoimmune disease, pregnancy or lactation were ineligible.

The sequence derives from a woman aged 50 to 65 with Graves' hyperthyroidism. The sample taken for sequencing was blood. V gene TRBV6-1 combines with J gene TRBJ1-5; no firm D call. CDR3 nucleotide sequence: TGTGCCACCTCCCCAGGAGGTCAGCCCCAGCATTTT. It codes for CATSPGGQPQHF.